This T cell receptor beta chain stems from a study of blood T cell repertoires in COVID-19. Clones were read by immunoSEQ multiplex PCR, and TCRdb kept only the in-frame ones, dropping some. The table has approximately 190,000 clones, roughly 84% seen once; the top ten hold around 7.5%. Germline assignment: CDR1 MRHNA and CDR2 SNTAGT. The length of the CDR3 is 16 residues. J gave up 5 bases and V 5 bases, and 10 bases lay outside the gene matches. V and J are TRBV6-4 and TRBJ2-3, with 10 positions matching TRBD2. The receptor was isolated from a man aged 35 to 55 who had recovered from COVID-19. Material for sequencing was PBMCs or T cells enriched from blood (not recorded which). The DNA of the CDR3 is TGTGCCAGCAGTCGGACTAGCGGAGATGCACAAGATACGCAGTATTTT. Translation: CASSRTSGDAQDTQYF.